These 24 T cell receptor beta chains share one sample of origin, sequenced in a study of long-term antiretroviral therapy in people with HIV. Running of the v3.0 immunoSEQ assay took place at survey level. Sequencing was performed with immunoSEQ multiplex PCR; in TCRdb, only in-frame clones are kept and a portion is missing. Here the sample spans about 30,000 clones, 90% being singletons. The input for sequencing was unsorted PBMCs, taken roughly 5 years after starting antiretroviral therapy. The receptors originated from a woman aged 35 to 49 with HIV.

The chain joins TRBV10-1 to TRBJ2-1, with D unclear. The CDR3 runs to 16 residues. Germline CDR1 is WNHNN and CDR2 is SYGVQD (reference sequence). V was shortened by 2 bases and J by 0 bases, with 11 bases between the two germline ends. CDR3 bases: TGCGCCAGCAGTGAGCGGTCCAGCAGCTCCTACAATGAGCAGTTCTTC. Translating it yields CASSERSSSSYNEQFF.

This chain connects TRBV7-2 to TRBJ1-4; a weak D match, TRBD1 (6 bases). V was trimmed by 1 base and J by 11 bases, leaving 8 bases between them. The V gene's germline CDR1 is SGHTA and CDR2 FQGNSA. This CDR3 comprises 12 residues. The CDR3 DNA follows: TGTGCCAGCAGCTTAGACAGGGTGAAACTGTTTTTT. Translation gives CASSLDRVKLFF.

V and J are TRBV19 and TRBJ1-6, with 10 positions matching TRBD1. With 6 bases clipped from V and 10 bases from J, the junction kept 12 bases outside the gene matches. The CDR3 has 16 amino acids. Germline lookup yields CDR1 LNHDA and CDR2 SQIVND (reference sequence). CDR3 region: CASRKGQGIPGSPLHF. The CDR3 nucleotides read TGTGCCAGTAGAAAGGGACAGGGGATACCCGGGTCACCCCTCCACTTT.

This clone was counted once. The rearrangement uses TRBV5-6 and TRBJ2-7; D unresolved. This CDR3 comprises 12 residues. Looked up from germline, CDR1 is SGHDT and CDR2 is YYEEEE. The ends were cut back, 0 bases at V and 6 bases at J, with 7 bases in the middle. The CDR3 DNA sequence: TGTGCCAGCAGCTTGGTATCTCTCGAGCAGTACTTC. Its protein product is CASSLVSLEQYF.

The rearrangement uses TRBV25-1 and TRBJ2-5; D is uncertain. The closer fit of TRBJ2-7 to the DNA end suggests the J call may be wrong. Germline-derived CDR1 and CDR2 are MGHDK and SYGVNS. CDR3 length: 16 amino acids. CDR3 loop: CASSESLGTERLEQYF. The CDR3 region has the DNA TGTGCCAGCAGTGAAAGTCTAGGAACGGAGCGACTCGAGCAGTACTTC.

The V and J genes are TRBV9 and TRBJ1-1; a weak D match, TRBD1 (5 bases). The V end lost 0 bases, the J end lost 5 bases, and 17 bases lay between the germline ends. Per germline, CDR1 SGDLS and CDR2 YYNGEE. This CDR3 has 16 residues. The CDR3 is CASSVATGGGWTEAFF. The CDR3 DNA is TGTGCCAGCAGCGTAGCTACCGGGGGAGGGTGGACTGAAGCTTTCTTT.

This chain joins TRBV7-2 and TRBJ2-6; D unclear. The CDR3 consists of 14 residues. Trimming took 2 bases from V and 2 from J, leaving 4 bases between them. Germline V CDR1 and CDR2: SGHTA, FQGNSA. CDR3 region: CASSLQAGANVLTF. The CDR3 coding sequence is TGTGCCAGCAGCTTACAGGCTGGGGCCAACGTCCTGACTTTC.

The CDR3 nucleotides read TGTGCCAGCAGTCGTTCGTACACTGCAACTAATGAAAAACTGTTTTTT. Translating gives CASSRSYTATNEKLFF. The V gene is TRBV2, the J gene TRBJ1-4; no clear D gene. The V end was cut by 5 bases, the J end by 0 bases, with 13 bases between. Germline lookup yields CDR1 SNHLY and CDR2 FYNNEI. The CDR3 is made up of 16 amino acids. Together with reference TRBV2 and TRBJ1-4, the CDR3 gives the full variable domain: EPEVTQTPSHQVTQMGQEVILRCVPISNHLYFYWYRQILGQKVEFLVSFYNNEISEKSEIFDDQFSVERPDGSNFTLKIRSTKLEDSAMYFCASSRSYTATNEKLFFGSGTQLSVL.

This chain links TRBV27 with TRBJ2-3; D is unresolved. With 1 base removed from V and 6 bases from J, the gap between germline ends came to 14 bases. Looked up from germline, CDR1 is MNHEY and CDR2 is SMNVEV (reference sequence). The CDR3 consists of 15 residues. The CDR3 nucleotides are TGTGCCAGCAGTTTATTAAGACCTTTGGACGATACGCAGTATTTT. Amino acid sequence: CASSLLRPLDDTQYF.

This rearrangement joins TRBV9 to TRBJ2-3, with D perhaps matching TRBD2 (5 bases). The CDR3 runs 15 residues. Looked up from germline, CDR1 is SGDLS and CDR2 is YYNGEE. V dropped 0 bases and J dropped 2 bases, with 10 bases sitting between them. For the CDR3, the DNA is TGTGCCAGCAGCGTAGAGGAGCGGACCACAGATACGCAGTATTTT. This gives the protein CASSVEERTTDTQYF.

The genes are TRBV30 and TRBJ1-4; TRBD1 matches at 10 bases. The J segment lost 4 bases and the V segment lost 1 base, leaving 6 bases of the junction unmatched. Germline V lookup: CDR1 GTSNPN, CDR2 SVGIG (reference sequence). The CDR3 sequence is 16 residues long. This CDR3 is CAWSANGQGGNEKLFF. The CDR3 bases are TGTGCCTGGAGTGCAAACGGACAGGGGGGTAATGAAAAACTGTTTTTT.

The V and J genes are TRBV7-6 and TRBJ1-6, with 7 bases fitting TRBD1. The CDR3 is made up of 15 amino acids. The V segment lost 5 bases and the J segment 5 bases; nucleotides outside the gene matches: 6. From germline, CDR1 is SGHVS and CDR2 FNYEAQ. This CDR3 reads CASSPQQGNNSPLHF. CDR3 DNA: TGTGCCAGCAGCCCACAACAGGGGAATAATTCACCCCTCCACTTT.

The CDR3 here is CASGQGYGYTF. The CDR3 DNA is TGTGCCAGTGGACAGGGCTATGGCTACACCTTC. The chain links TRBV14 to TRBJ1-2; 8 bases align to TRBD1. The CDR3 consists of 11 residues. Per the germline V gene, CDR1 is SGHDN and CDR2 is FVKESK. Trimming cost V 9 bases and J 4 bases; bases outside gene matches: 1. Full variable domain (missing parts from reference TRBV14 and TRBJ1-2): EAGVTQFPSHSVIEKGQTVTLRCDPISGHDNLYWYRRVMGKEIKFLLHFVKESKQDESGMPNNRFLAERTGGTYSTLKVQPAELEDSGVYFCASGQGYGYTFGSGTRLTVV.

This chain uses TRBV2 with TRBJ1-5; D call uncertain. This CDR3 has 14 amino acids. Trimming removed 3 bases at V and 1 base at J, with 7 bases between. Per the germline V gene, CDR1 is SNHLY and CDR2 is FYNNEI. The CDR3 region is CASSDKRSNQPQHF. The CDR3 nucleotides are TGTGCCAGCAGTGATAAAAGAAGCAATCAGCCCCAGCATTTT.

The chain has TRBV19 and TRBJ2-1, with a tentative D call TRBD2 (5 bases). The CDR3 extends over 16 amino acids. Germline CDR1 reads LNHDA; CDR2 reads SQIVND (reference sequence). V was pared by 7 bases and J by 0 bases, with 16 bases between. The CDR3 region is CASMGVVTSSYNEQFF. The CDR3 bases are TGTGCCAGTATGGGAGTGGTTACAAGCTCCTACAATGAGCAGTTCTTC.

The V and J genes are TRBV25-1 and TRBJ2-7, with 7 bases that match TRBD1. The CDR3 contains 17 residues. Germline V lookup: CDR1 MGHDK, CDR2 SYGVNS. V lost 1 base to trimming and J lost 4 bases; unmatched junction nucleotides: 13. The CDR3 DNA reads TGTGCCAGCAGTGAATCTGGGAAGGGGACAGAGCTTTACGAGCAGTACTTC. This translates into CASSESGKGTELYEQYF.

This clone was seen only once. The CDR3 DNA sequence: TGTGCCAGCAGCAGGACGTACTCCTACGAGCAGTACTTC. It translates to CASSRTYSYEQYF. The chain links TRBV7-2 to TRBJ2-7; D remains ambiguous. Germline V gene sequence: CDR1 SGHTA, CDR2 FQGNSA. Trimming pared 5 bases from V and 0 bases from J, leaving 8 bases between. The CDR3 is made up of 13 amino acids.

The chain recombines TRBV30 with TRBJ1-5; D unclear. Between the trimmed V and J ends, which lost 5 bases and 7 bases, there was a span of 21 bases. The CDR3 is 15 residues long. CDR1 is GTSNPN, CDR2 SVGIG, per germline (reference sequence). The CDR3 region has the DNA TGTGCCTGGCGGGGAAGAGGGTCTCGAGGGCAGCCCCAGCATTTT. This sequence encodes CAWRGRGSRGQPQHF.

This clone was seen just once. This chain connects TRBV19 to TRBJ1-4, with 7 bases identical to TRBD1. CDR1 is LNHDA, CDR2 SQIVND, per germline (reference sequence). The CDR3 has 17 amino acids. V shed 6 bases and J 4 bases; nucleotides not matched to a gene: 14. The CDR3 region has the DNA TGTGCCAGTAGATCACTCCTTACCGGGACAGATAATGAAAAACTGTTTTTT. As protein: CASRSLLTGTDNEKLFF.

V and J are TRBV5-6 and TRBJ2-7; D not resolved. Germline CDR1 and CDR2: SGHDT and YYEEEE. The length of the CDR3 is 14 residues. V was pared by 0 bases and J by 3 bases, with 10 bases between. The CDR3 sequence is CASSLAVSHYEQYF. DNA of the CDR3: TGTGCCAGCAGCTTGGCGGTCAGCCACTACGAGCAGTACTTC.

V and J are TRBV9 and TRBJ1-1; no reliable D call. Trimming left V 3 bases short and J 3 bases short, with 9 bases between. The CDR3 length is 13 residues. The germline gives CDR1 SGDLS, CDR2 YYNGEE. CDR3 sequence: CASSAGVHTEAFF. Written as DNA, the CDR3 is TGTGCCAGCAGCGCTGGGGTGCACACTGAAGCTTTCTTT.

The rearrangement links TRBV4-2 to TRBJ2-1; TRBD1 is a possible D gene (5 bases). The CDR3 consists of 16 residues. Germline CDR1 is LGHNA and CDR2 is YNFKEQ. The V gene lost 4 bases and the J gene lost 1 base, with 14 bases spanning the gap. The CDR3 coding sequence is TGTGCCAGCAGCCCGGAACAAGGGGTTTCCTACAATGAGCAGTTCTTC. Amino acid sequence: CASSPEQGVSYNEQFF.

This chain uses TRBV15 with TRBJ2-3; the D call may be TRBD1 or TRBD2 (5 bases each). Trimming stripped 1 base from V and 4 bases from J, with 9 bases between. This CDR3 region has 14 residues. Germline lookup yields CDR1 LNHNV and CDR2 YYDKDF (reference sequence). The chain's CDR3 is CATSRGDVSDTQYF. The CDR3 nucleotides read TGTGCCACCAGCAGAGGGGACGTTTCAGATACGCAGTATTTT.

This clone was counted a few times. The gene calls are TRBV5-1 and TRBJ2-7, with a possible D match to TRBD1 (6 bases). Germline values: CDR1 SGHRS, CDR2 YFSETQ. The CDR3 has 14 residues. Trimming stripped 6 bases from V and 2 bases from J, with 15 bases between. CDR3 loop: CASKRGTGTYEQYF. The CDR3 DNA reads TGCGCCAGCAAAAGGGGGACCGGGACCTACGAGCAGTACTTC.